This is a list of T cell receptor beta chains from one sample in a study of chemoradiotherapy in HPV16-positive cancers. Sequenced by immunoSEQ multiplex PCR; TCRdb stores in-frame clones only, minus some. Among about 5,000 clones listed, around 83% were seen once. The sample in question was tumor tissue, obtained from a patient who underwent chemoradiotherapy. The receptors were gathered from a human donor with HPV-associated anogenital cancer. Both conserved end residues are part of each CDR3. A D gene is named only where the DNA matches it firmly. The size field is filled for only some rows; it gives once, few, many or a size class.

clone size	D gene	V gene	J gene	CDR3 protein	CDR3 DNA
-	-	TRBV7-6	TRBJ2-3	CASSLGGFTDTQYF	TGTGCCAGCAGCTTAGGGGGATTCACAGATACGCAGTATTTT
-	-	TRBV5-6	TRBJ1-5	CASSPGTSDQPQHF	TGTGCCAGCAGCCCCGGGACCTCGGATCAGCCCCAGCATTTT
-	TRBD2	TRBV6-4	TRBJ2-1	CASSNEVAGVNEQFF	TGTGCCAGCAGTAACGAGGTAGCGGGAGTGAATGAGCAGTTCTTC
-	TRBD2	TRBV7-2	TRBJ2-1	CASSLAVAGRNEQFF	TGTGCCAGCAGCTTAGCAGTAGCGGGTAGGAATGAGCAGTTCTTC
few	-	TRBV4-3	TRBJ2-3	CASSQDLADTQYF	TGCGCCAGCAGCCAAGATTTGGCAGATACGCAGTATTTT
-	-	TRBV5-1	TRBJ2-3	CASSPPASTDTQYF	TGCGCCAGCAGCCCGCCGGCAAGCACAGATACGCAGTATTTT
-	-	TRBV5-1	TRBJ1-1	CASSLNMNTEAFF	TGCGCCAGCAGCTTAAACATGAACACTGAAGCTTTCTTT
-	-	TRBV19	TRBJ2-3	CATRGWADTQYF	TGTGCCACCAGAGGGTGGGCAGATACGCAGTATTTT
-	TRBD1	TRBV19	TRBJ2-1	CASRLDRASYNEQFF	TGTGCCAGTAGACTGGACAGGGCCTCCTACAATGAGCAGTTCTTC
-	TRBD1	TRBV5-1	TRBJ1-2	CASSLGQGVDGYTF	TGCGCCAGCAGCCTCGGACAGGGGGTAGATGGCTACACCTTC
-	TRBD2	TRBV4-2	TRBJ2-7	CASSQERAGGTDEQYF	TGTGCCAGCAGCCAAGAGAGGGCGGGAGGCACGGACGAGCAGTACTTC
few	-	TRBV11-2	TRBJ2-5	CASSLQVQPGQTQYF	TGTGCCAGCAGCTTACAGGTTCAACCCGGGCAGACCCAGTACTTC
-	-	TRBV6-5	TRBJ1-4	CASRGRTRNGEKLFF	TGTGCCAGCAGGGGGAGGACGCGAAACGGAGAAAAACTGTTTTTT
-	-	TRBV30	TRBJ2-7	CAWSVDRVHHF	TGTGCCTGGAGTGTAGACCGAGTTCACCACTTC
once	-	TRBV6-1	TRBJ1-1	CASNRPSVAEAFF	TGTGCCAGCAACCGGCCTTCTGTGGCTGAAGCTTTCTTT
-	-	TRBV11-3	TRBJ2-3	CASSFGRGSDTQYF	TGTGCCAGCAGCTTCGGGAGAGGGAGCGATACGCAGTATTTT
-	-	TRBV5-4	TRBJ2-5	CASSLGSGGGETQYF	TGTGCCAGCAGCTTGGGGTCTGGAGGGGGAGAGACCCAGTACTTC